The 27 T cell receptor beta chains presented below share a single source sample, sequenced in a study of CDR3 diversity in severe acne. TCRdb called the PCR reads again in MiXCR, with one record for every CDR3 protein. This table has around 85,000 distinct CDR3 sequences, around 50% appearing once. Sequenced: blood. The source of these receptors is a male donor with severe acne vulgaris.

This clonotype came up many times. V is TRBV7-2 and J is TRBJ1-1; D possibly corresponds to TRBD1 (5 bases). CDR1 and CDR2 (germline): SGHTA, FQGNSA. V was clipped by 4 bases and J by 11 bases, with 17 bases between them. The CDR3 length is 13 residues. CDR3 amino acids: CASSSPTQGGAFF. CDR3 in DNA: TGTGCCAGCAGCTCTCCGACCCAGGGTGGTGCTTTCTTT. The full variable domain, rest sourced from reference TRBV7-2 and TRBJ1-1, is GAGVSQSPSNKVTEKGKDVELRCDPISGHTALYWYRQSLGQGLEFLIYFQGNSAPDKSGLPSDRFSAERTGGSVSTLTIQRTQQEDSAVYLCASSSPTQGGAFFGQGTRLTVV.

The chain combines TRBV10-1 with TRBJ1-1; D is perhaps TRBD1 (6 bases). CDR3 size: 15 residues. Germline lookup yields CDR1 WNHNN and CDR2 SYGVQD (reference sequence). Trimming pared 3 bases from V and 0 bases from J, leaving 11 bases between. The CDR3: CASSDTGPMNTEAFF. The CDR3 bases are TGCGCCAGCAGTGATACAGGGCCCATGAACACTGAAGCTTTCTTT.

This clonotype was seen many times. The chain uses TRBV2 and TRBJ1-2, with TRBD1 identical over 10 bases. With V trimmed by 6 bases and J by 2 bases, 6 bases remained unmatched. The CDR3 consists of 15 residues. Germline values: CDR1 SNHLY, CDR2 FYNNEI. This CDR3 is CASRDRGNRNYGYTF. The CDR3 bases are TGTGCCAGCAGGGACAGGGGGAACAGAAACTATGGCTACACCTTC.

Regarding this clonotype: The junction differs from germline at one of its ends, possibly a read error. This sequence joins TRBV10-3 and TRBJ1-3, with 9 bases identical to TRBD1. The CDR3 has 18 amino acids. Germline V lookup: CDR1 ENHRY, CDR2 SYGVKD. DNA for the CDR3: TGTGCCAGCAGTTACACCTCCGGGACAGGGTATGGAGGAAACACCATATATTTT. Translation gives CASSYTSGTGYGGNTIYF.

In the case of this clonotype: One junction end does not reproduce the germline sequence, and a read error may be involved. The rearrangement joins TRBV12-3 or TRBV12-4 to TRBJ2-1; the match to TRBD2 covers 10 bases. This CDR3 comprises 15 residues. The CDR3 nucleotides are TGTGCCAGCACTATACTAGCGGGAAAATACAATGAGCAGCTCTTC. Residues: CASTILAGKYNEQLF.

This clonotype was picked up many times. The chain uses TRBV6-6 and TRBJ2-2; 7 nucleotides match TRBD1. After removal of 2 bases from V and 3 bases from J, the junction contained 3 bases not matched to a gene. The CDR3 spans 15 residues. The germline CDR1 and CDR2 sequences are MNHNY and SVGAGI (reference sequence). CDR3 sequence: CASSYVTGDTGELFF. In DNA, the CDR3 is TGTGCCAGCAGTTACGTTACAGGGGACACCGGGGAGCTGTTTTTT.

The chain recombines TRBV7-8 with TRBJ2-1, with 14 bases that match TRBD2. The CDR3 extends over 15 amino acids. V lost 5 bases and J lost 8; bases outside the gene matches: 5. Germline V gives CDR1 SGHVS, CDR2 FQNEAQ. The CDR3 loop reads CASSPTSGRVYEQFF. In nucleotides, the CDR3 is TGTGCCAGCAGCCCGACTAGCGGGAGGGTCTATGAGCAGTTCTTC.

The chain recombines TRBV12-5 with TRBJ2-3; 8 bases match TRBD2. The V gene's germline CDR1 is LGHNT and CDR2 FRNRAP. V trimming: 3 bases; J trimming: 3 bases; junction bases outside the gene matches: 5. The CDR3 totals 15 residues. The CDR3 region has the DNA TGTGCTAGTGGTTTTGCGGGAGGTTTGACAGATACGCAGTATTTT. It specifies CASGFAGGLTDTQYF.

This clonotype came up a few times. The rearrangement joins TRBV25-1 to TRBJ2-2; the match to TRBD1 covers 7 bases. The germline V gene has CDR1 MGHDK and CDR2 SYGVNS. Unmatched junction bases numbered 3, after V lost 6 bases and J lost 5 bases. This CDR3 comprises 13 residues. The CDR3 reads CASSTGETGELFF. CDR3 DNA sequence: TGTGCCAGCAGCACAGGGGAAACCGGGGAGCTGTTTTTT.

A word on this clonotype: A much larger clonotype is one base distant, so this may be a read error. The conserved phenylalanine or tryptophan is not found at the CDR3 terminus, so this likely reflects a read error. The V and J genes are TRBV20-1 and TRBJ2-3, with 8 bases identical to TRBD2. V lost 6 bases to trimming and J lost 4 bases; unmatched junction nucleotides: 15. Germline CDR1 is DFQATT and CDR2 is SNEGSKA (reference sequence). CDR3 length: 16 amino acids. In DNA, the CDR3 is TGCAGTGCCCCCCAAGCGGGAGCTTCGCCGCCAGATACGCAGTATTCT. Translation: CSAPQAGASPPDTQYS.

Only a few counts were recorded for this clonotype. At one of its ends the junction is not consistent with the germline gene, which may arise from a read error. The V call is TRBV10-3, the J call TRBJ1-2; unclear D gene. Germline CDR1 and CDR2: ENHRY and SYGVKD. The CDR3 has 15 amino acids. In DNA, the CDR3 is TGTGCCATCAGTCCTTCTATTGAGGGAGTCTATGGCTACACCTTT. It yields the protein CAISPSIEGVYGYTF.

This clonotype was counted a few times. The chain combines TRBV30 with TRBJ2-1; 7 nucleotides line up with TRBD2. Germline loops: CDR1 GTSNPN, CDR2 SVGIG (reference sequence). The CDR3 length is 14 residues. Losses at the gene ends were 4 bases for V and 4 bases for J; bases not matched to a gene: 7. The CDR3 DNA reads TGTGCCTGGAATCACGGGGAGGGTTACAATGAGCAGTTCTTC. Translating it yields CAWNHGEGYNEQFF.

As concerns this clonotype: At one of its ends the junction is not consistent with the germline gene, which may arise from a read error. The CDR3 reads CASSWSDQANYGYTF. In nucleotides, the CDR3 is TGCGCCAGCAGCTGGAGTGATCAGGCCAACTATGGCTACACCTTC. This chain joins TRBV7-9 and TRBJ1-2; D uncertain. The CDR3 has 15 amino acids. CDR1 and CDR2 (germline): SEHNR, FQNEAQ (reference sequence).

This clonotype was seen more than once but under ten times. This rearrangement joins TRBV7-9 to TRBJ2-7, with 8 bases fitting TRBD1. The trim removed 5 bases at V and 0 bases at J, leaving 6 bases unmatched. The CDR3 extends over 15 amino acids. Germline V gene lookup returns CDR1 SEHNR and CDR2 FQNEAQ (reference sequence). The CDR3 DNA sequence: TGTGCCAGCAGCGGCGGACAGGGCAGCTCCTACGAGCAGTACTTC. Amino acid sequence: CASSGGQGSSYEQYF. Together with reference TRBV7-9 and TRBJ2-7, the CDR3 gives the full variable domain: DTGVSQNPRHKITKRGQNVTFRCDPISEHNRLYWYRQTLGQGPEFLTYFQNEAQLEKSRLLSDRFSAERPKGSFSTLEIQRTEQGDSAMYLCASSGGQGSSYEQYFGPGTRLTVT.

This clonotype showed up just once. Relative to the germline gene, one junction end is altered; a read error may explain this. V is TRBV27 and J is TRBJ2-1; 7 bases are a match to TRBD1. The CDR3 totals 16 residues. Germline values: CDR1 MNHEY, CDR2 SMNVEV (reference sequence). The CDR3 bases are TGTGTCAGCAGTTCCCAGACAGGGTACTCCTACAATGAGCAGCTCTTC. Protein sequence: CVSSSQTGYSYNEQLF.

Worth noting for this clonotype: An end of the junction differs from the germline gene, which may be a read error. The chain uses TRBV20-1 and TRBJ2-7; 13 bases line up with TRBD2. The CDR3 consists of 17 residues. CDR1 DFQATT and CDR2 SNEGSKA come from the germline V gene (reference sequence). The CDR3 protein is CGALTQGLAGVLYEQYF. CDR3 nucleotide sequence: TGCGGTGCCCTCACCCAAGGACTAGCGGGGGTGCTATACGAGCAGTACTTC.

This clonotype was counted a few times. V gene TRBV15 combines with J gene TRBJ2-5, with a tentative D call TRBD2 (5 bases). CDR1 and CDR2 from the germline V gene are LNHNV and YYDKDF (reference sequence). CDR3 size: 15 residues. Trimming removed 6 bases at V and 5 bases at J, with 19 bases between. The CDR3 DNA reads TGTGCCACCAGAAGGTCGAGGGAAGGTGACGAGACCCAGTACTTC. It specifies CATRRSREGDETQYF.

The CDR3 is CASSKQGARDTEAFF. DNA of the CDR3: TGTGCCAGCAGTAAACAGGGGGCCCGGGACACTGAAGCTTTCTTT. The V gene is TRBV6-5, the J gene TRBJ1-1; the match to TRBD1 covers 9 bases. V lost 5 bases to trimming and J lost 3 bases; unmatched junction nucleotides: 7. Germline V gene data show CDR1 as MNHEY and CDR2 as SVGAGI. The CDR3 consists of 15 residues.

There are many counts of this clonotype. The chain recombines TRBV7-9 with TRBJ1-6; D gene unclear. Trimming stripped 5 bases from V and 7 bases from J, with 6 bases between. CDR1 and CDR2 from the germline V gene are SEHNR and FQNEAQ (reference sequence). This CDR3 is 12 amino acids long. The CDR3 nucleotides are TGTGCCAGCAGCCGAGGCAATTCACCCCTCCACTTT. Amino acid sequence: CASSRGNSPLHF.

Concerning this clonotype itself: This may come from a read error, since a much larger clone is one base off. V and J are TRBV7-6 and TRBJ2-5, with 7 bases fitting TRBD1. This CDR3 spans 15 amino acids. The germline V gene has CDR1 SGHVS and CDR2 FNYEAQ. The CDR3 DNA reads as TGTGCCAGCAGCGCGACGACAGGGAAACAAGAGACCCTGTACTTC. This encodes CASSATTGKQETLYF.

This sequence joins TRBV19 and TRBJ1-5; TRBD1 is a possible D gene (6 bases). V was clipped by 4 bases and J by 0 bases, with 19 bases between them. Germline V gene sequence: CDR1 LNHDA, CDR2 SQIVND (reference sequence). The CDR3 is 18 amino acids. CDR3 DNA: TGTGCCAGTAGTACCTCTACAGGGAGGGAATATAGCAATCAGCCCCAGCATTTT. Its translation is CASSTSTGREYSNQPQHF.

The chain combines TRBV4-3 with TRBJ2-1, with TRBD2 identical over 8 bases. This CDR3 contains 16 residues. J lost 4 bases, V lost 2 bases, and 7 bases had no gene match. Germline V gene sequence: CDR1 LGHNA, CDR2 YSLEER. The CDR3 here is CASSQRSGSSYNEQFF. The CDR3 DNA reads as TGCGCCAGCAGCCAACGCAGCGGGAGCTCTTACAATGAGCAGTTCTTC.

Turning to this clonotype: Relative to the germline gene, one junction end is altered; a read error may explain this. This CDR3 reads CASSEERLNTEAFF. In DNA, the CDR3 is TGTGCCAGCAGTGAGGAGCGTTTGAACACTGAAGCTTTCTTT. This sequence joins TRBV24-1 and TRBJ1-1; no clear D gene. Germline CDR1 reads KGHDR; CDR2 reads SFDVKD. The CDR3 totals 14 residues.

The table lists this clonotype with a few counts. CDR3 protein: CSVGGGGTSGNSYNEQFF. CDR3 nucleotides: TGCAGCGTGGGGGGGGGGGGGACTAGCGGAAATTCCTACAATGAGCAGTTCTTC. The chain carries TRBV29-1 and TRBJ2-1, with 11 bases that match TRBD2. The CDR3 runs to 18 residues. Germline values: CDR1 SQVTM, CDR2 ANQGSEA. V lost 6 bases and J lost 1; bases outside the gene matches: 14.

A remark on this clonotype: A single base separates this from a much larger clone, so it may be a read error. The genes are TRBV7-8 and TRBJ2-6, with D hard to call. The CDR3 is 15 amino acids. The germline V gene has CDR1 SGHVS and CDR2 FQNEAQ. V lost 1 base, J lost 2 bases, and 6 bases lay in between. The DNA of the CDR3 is TGTGCCAGCAGCTTAGACACCCCTGGGGCCAACGTCCTGACTTTC. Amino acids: CASSLDTPGANVLTF. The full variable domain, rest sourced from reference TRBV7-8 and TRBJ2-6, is GAGVSQSPRYKVAKRGQDVALRCDPISGHVSLFWYQQALGQGPEFLTYFQNEAQLDKSGLPSDRFFAERPEGSVSTLKIQRTQQEDSAVYLCASSLDTPGANVLTFGAGSRLTVL.

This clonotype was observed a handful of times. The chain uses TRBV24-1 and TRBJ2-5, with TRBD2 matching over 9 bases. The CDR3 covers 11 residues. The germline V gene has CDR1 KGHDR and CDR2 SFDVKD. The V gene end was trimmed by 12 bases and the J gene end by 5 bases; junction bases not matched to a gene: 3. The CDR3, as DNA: TGTGCCTCTGGACTAGCGGAGACCCAGTACTTC. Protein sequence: CASGLAETQYF.

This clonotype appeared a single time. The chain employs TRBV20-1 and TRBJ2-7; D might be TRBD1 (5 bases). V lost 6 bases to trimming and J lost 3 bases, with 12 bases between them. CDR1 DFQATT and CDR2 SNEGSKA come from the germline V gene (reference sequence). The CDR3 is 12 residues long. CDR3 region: CSATRDSYEQYF. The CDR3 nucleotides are TGCAGTGCCACCCGAGACAGCTACGAGCAGTACTTC.